These 32 T cell receptor beta chains were sequenced from one sample in a study of blood T cell repertoires in COVID-19. TCRdb keeps only in-frame clones here, not all; method: immunoSEQ multiplex PCR. This table has about 170,000 clones, 83% appearing once. Input material: peripheral blood. The origin of the receptors is a woman of 80 years or more with acute or convalescent COVID-19.

The chain employs TRBV6-2 or TRBV6-3 and TRBJ1-1, with D maybe TRBD1 (6 bases). Trimming pared 4 bases from V and 2 bases from J, leaving 14 bases between. The CDR3 totals 15 residues. The germline CDR1 and CDR2 sequences are MNHEY and SVGEGT. CDR3 DNA sequence: TGTGCCAGCAGTTCCCAGGGGAACGGTAACACTGAAGCTTTCTTT. Translation: CASSSQGNGNTEAFF.

V gene TRBV10-3 combines with J gene TRBJ2-1, with TRBD1 as a possible D gene (5 bases). CDR3 length: 14 residues. Trimming stripped 5 bases from V and 7 bases from J, with 15 bases between. CDR1 and CDR2 from the germline V gene are ENHRY and SYGVKD. The CDR3 DNA follows: TGTGCCATCAGTCAGGGCCGGAGTGGTAATGAGCAGTTCTTC. It specifies CAISQGRSGNEQFF.

Details on this clone: The same CDR3 also results from other DNA sequences found in this sample. This chain joins TRBV7-9 and TRBJ2-7, with a weak D call TRBD2 (5 bases). Trimming removed 4 bases from V and 3 bases from J, with 7 bases in between. CDR3 length: 12 residues. The germline gives CDR1 SEHNR, CDR2 FQNEAQ (reference sequence). The CDR3 DNA sequence: TGTGCCAGCAGCTCCGGGATCTACGAGCAGTACTTC. It codes for CASSSGIYEQYF.

The rearrangement joins TRBV29-1 to TRBJ1-1; 8 nucleotides align to TRBD1. The V and J ends lost 7 bases and 5 bases, in that order; junction bases with no gene match: 9. This CDR3 is built from 13 residues. Germline V gene data show CDR1 as SQVTM and CDR2 as ANQGSEA. For the CDR3, the DNA is TGCAGCGCCGCTCAGGGGGCCCGAACTGAAGCTTTCTTT. Residues: CSAAQGARTEAFF.

V gene TRBV10-3 combines with J gene TRBJ1-3, with D unresolved. Germline CDR1 and CDR2: ENHRY and SYGVKD. V lost 2 bases, J lost 4 bases, and 9 bases lay in between. The CDR3 has 14 amino acids. The CDR3 is CAISERVSGNTIYF. The CDR3, as DNA: TGTGCCATCAGTGAGCGGGTTTCGGGAAACACCATATATTTT.

This chain connects TRBV5-1 to TRBJ1-5; D call uncertain. The V end was cut by 4 bases, the J end by 0 bases, with 11 bases between. Germline CDR1 is SGHRS and CDR2 is YFSETQ. The CDR3 sequence is 15 residues long. CDR3 protein: CASSEAFYSNQPQHF. The CDR3 DNA follows: TGCGCCAGCAGCGAAGCATTCTATAGCAATCAGCCCCAGCATTTT.

The chain links TRBV5-4 to TRBJ1-2; 7 bases line up with TRBD1. Per germline, CDR1 SGHNT and CDR2 YYREEE (reference sequence). The CDR3 contains 14 residues. Unmatched junction bases numbered 0, after V lost 0 bases and J lost 1 base. The DNA for the CDR3 is TGTGCCAGCAGCTTGGACAGGGGTAACTATGGCTACACCTTC. This encodes CASSLDRGNYGYTF.

This chain links TRBV5-4 with TRBJ1-3; 11 bases agree with TRBD1. The junction had 4 bases not matched to a gene; V was cut back by 4 bases and J by 1 base. The germline V gene has CDR1 SGHNT and CDR2 YYREEE (reference sequence). The CDR3 extends over 16 amino acids. CDR3 sequence (DNA): TGTGCCAGCAGCCGGGGACAGGGGGTATCTGGAAACACCATATATTTT. Protein: CASSRGQGVSGNTIYF.

The chain employs TRBV6-5 and TRBJ2-3; 9 bases agree with TRBD2. There are 15 residues in the CDR3. Trimming removed 5 bases from V and 5 bases from J; junction bases left unmatched: 8. Per the germline V gene, CDR1 is MNHEY and CDR2 is SVGAGI. The DNA of the CDR3 is TGTGCCAGCAGTCCTCTAGCGGGGAAGGGAGATACGCAGTATTTT. Encoded protein: CASSPLAGKGDTQYF.

V usage is TRBV18 and J usage is TRBJ2-5, with TRBD1 as a possible D gene (7 bases). V was shortened by 4 bases and J by 5 bases, with 11 bases between the two germline ends. Germline CDR1 and CDR2: KGHSH and LQKENI. The CDR3 runs 13 residues. CDR3 region: CASSRAGGETQYF. The CDR3 nucleotides are TGTGCCAGCTCACGCGCAGGGGGGGAGACCCAGTACTTC. Full variable domain (outside the CDR3, taken from reference TRBV18 and TRBJ2-5): NAGVMQNPRHLVRRRGQEARLRCSPMKGHSHVYWYRQLPEEGLKFMVYLQKENIIDESGMPKERFSAEFPKEGPSILRIQQVVRGDSAAYFCASSRAGGETQYFGPGTRLLVL.

The rearrangement joins TRBV28 to TRBJ1-2; TRBD1 matches at 10 bases. The CDR3 is made up of 16 amino acids. Germline lookup yields CDR1 MDHEN and CDR2 SYDVKM. The ends lost 1 base at V and 6 bases at J; junction bases unmatched: 8. The CDR3 spells CASSLYPDRGVNGYTF. The CDR3 region has the DNA TGTGCCAGCAGTTTATACCCGGACAGGGGGGTCAATGGCTACACCTTC.

The chain employs TRBV7-2 and TRBJ1-2; 7 bases map to TRBD1. The trim removed 3 bases at V and 4 bases at J, leaving 8 bases unmatched. The germline CDR1 and CDR2 sequences are SGHTA and FQGNSA. This CDR3 comprises 15 residues. CDR3 amino acids: CASSLEQGQGYGYTF. DNA of the CDR3: TGTGCCAGCAGCTTGGAACAGGGGCAAGGCTATGGCTACACCTTC. Drawing the rest from reference TRBV7-2 and TRBJ1-2, the complete variable domain is GAGVSQSPSNKVTEKGKDVELRCDPISGHTALYWYRQSLGQGLEFLIYFQGNSAPDKSGLPSDRFSAERTGGSVSTLTIQRTQQEDSAVYLCASSLEQGQGYGYTFGSGTRLTVV.

The genes are TRBV7-6 and TRBJ1-5; 8 nucleotides agree with TRBD1. J lost 1 base, V lost 3 bases, and 8 bases had no gene match. Germline CDR1 SGHVS, CDR2 FNYEAQ. The CDR3 length is 17 residues. In DNA, the CDR3 is TGTGCCAGCAGCTTGTTGTCAGGGGGCTTGAGCAATCAGCCCCAGCATTTT. Its protein is CASSLLSGGLSNQPQHF.

CDR3 in DNA: TGTGCCAGCAGTGAAGCGCCGGCAGGGGGAGGCTACACCTTC. It specifies CASSEAPAGGGYTF. V and J are TRBV6-4 and TRBJ1-2; 7 positions match TRBD1. The CDR3 consists of 14 residues. Germline values: CDR1 MRHNA, CDR2 SNTAGT. V lost 3 bases to trimming and J lost 8 bases; unmatched junction nucleotides: 9.

The chain combines TRBV15 with TRBJ1-1, with D unresolved. Germline CDR1 LNHNV, CDR2 YYDKDF (reference sequence). This CDR3 contains 14 residues. V lost 1 base to trimming and J lost 4 bases, with 10 bases between them. The CDR3 is CATSRVAPSTEAFF. Written as DNA, the CDR3 is TGTGCCACCAGCAGAGTAGCACCTAGCACTGAAGCTTTCTTT.

The rearrangement links TRBV3-1 (or the pseudogene TRBV3-2) to TRBJ1-4, with D unclear. CDR1 is LGHDT, CDR2 YNNKEL, per germline (reference sequence). The CDR3 contains 15 residues. Trimming removed 1 base at V and 4 bases at J, with 10 bases between. This CDR3 reads CASSQAEYGNEKLFF. The DNA of the CDR3 is TGTGCCAGCAGCCAAGCTGAGTACGGTAATGAAAAACTGTTTTTT.

The rearrangement joins TRBV6-5 to TRBJ2-3, with 8 nucleotides matching TRBD2. Germline V gives CDR1 MNHEY, CDR2 SVGAGI. The CDR3 totals 15 residues. V lost 8 bases and J lost 0; bases outside the gene matches: 7. The CDR3 is CASAIAGHSTDTQYF. In DNA form, the CDR3 reads TGTGCCAGCGCTATAGCGGGACATAGCACAGATACGCAGTATTTT.

The V and J genes are TRBV6-5 and TRBJ1-5; tentative D call: TRBD1 (6 bases). Germline V CDR1 and CDR2: MNHEY, SVGAGI. V lost 6 bases, J lost 9 bases, and 15 bases lay in between. The CDR3 covers 13 residues. CDR3 region: CASRLITGMPQHF. The CDR3 DNA reads as TGTGCCAGCAGACTAATAACAGGGATGCCCCAGCATTTT.

This clone was observed a few times. This chain uses TRBV6-5 with TRBJ1-5; 8 nucleotides line up with TRBD1. The CDR3 spans 14 residues. Germline loops: CDR1 MNHEY, CDR2 SVGAGI. V gave up 6 bases and J gave up 5 bases; unmatched junction bases: 6. CDR3 protein: CASSQTGAHQPQHF. As DNA, the CDR3 is TGTGCCAGCAGCCAGACAGGGGCCCATCAGCCCCAGCATTTT.

The V call is TRBV4-3, the J call TRBJ2-5, with a possible D match to TRBD1 (6 bases). The CDR3 length is 16 residues. The V end was cut by 1 base, the J end by 5 bases, with 17 bases between. CDR1 and CDR2 from the germline V gene are LGHNA and YSLEER. The chain's CDR3 is CASSQGRQAWGETQYF. The CDR3 DNA reads TGCGCCAGCAGCCAAGGTCGACAGGCCTGGGGGGAGACCCAGTACTTC.

The genes are TRBV7-3 and TRBJ2-1; a possible D gene is TRBD1 (5 bases). Trimming removed 3 bases from V and 12 bases from J, with 15 bases in between. Germline V gene sequence: CDR1 SGHTA, CDR2 FQGTGA. The CDR3 consists of 13 residues. CDR3 in amino acids: CASSLDNTMTQFF. CDR3 nucleotide sequence: TGTGCCAGCAGCTTGGACAATACAATGACGCAGTTCTTC.

A word on this clone: The sample holds other DNA sequences that translate to the same CDR3. The chain combines TRBV12-3 or TRBV12-4 with TRBJ2-5; D is perhaps TRBD2 (6 bases). V dropped 3 bases and J dropped 3 bases, with 8 bases sitting between them. This CDR3 has 13 amino acids. CDR3 DNA sequence: TGTGCCAGCAGTTTTGGCGGGGAAGAGACCCAGTACTTC. This sequence encodes CASSFGGEETQYF.

This chain uses TRBV2 with TRBJ2-1; 9 bases are shared with TRBD2. The length of the CDR3 is 14 residues. V lost 6 bases to trimming and J lost 9 bases; unmatched junction nucleotides: 9. In germline, CDR1 is SNHLY, CDR2 FYNNEI. As DNA, the CDR3 is TGTGCCAGCAGCGTGGATAGCGGGAGAGGTGAGCAGTTCTTC. Residues: CASSVDSGRGEQFF. The whole variable domain, remainder taken from reference TRBV2 and TRBJ2-1, is EPEVTQTPSHQVTQMGQEVILRCVPISNHLYFYWYRQILGQKVEFLVSFYNNEISEKSEIFDDQFSVERPDGSNFTLKIRSTKLEDSAMYFCASSVDSGRGEQFFGPGTRLTVL.

This clone has only one observation. The rearrangement links TRBV4-1 to TRBJ1-1; weak D call: TRBD1 (6 bases). The germline V gene has CDR1 MGHRA and CDR2 YSYEKL. The CDR3 is made up of 12 amino acids. Trimming left V 3 bases short and J 4 bases short, with 6 bases between. The DNA of the CDR3 is TGCGCCAGCAGCCAGACAGGCACTGAAGCTTTCTTT. Protein: CASSQTGTEAFF.

The chain employs TRBV10-3 and TRBJ1-6, with 7 bases identical to TRBD1. This CDR3 region has 13 residues. Germline V lookup: CDR1 ENHRY, CDR2 SYGVKD. After removal of 8 bases from V and 6 bases from J, the junction contained 4 bases not matched to a gene. CDR3 sequence reads: CAIRGQPNSPLHF. Here the CDR3 DNA reads TGTGCCATCCGGGGACAGCCTAATTCACCCCTCCACTTT.

The CDR3 nucleotides are TGCAGCGTTGGAGAACAGAGCACAGATACGCAGTATTTT. Translating it yields CSVGEQSTDTQYF. The V and J genes are TRBV29-1 and TRBJ2-3; D is ambiguous. The germline V gene encodes CDR1 SQVTM and CDR2 ANQGSEA. With 4 bases removed from V and 0 bases from J, the gap between germline ends came to 8 bases. The CDR3 is made up of 13 amino acids.

The chain is built from TRBV6-5 and TRBJ2-5, with 7 bases matching TRBD1. Germline lookup yields CDR1 MNHEY and CDR2 SVGAGI. CDR3 length equals 13 residues. V was pared by 4 bases and J by 4 bases, with 3 bases of the junction left unmatched. CDR3 DNA: TGTGCCAGCAGTTCGACAGGGCCAGAGACCCAGTACTTC. It translates to CASSSTGPETQYF.

This sequence joins TRBV7-8 and TRBJ2-7; 8 bases agree with TRBD1. In germline, CDR1 is SGHVS, CDR2 FQNEAQ. Trimming took 2 bases from V and 2 from J; bases not matched to a gene: 8. CDR3 length: 16 residues. The CDR3 sequence: CASSLNPGRGPYEQYF. In DNA, the CDR3 is TGTGCCAGCAGCTTAAACCCGGGCAGGGGGCCCTACGAGCAGTACTTC.

V gene TRBV7-8 combines with J gene TRBJ2-3; 14 positions agree with TRBD2. From germline, CDR1 is SGHVS and CDR2 FQNEAQ. The ends lost 5 bases at V and 7 bases at J; junction bases unmatched: 8. This CDR3 region has 16 residues. The CDR3 is CASSSGTSGSLYTQYF. The CDR3 nucleotides are TGTGCCAGCAGCAGCGGGACTAGCGGGAGTTTGTATACGCAGTATTTT.

The chain uses TRBV19 and TRBJ2-2, with D unclear. The V end was cut by 5 bases, the J end by 5 bases, with 12 bases between. Germline CDR1 reads LNHDA; CDR2 reads SQIVND (reference sequence). The length of the CDR3 is 14 residues. This CDR3 reads CASSPMPLTGELFF. DNA of the CDR3: TGTGCCAGTAGTCCCATGCCCCTAACCGGGGAGCTGTTTTTT.

The chain has TRBV7-2 and TRBJ2-7, with TRBD2 matching 16 bases. In germline, CDR1 is SGHTA, CDR2 FQGNSA. This CDR3 is 18 amino acids long. V lost 4 bases to trimming and J lost 2 bases; unmatched junction nucleotides: 8. CDR3 in amino acids: CASSSGLAGGNYAYEQYF. CDR3 in DNA: TGTGCCAGCAGCTCGGGACTAGCGGGGGGGAATTACGCCTACGAGCAGTACTTC. The whole variable domain, filled in from reference TRBV7-2 and TRBJ2-7, reads GAGVSQSPSNKVTEKGKDVELRCDPISGHTALYWYRQSLGQGLEFLIYFQGNSAPDKSGLPSDRFSAERTGGSVSTLTIQRTQQEDSAVYLCASSSGLAGGNYAYEQYFGPGTRLTVT.

This chain links TRBV6-5 with TRBJ1-2; TRBD1 matches at 10 bases. Germline CDR1 reads MNHEY; CDR2 reads SVGAGI. This CDR3 has 15 residues. V was clipped by 6 bases and J by 3 bases; unmatched bases: 7. The CDR3 DNA reads TGTGCCAGCAGAGGACAGGGGGGGAGTGACTATGGCTACACCTTC. This translates into CASRGQGGSDYGYTF.